This entry concerns a single T cell receptor (beta chain). The sample contains more than one DNA sequence encoding this CDR3. The data are from a study of T cell responses to AZD1222 COVID-19 vaccine. Germline loops: CDR1 MDHEN, CDR2 SYDVKM. Unmatched junction bases numbered 10, after V lost 8 bases and J lost 0 bases. This CDR3 contains 15 residues. Libraries were prepared by immunoSEQ multiplex PCR; TCRdb keeps only in-frame clonotypes and omits some of them. The data hold some 130,000 clones, with about nine tenths observed a single time. The sample in question was peripheral blood, obtained on day 0 of AZD1222 vaccination. The sequence came from an adult in good health. This chain connects TRBV28 to TRBJ2-7, with 7 bases fitting TRBD1. The CDR3 nucleotides are TGTGCCAGCTCTTACAGGGGACCAAGCTCCTACGAGCAGTACTTC. Amino acids: CASSYRGPSSYEQYF.